This T cell receptor beta chain appears in the sequencing data of a study of beta chain features in type 1 diabetes. Expressed TCRB transcripts were sequenced, since all the RNA that had been isolated was reverse transcribed. Measured with immunoSEQ multiplex PCR; TCRdb has only the in-frame clones, and not every one. This table has nearly 350,000 clones, 7% to 9% appearing once. In its sample, this clone was seen once. Germline V gives CDR1 SEHNR, CDR2 FQNEAQ (reference sequence). Trimming cost V 5 bases and J 5 bases, with 13 bases left between them. The CDR3 covers 14 residues. Using CD45RO/CCR7/CD25/CD127/CD95/CD27, CD4+ naive, central memory, regulatory and stem cell-like memory cells were sorted.

This TCR came from a woman younger than 30 in good health. Sequencing was done on a sample of central memory CD4+ T cells from blood. The chain links TRBV7-9 to TRBJ1-5; D not certain. CDR3 in DNA: TGTGCCAGCAGCCAGGATCTCAGCCATCAGCCCCAGCATTTT. Translated: CASSQDLSHQPQHF.